The T cell receptor beta chain under discussion was sequenced for a study of blood T cell repertoires in COVID-19 (dated by TCRdb to the early 2020s). About the full investigation: Collaborator samples came from the United States, Italy and Spain and covered acute and convalescent phases of COVID-19. The dataset comprised deeply sampled blood TCRbeta repertoires from subjects exposed to, actively infected with, or recovered from COVID-19. Where available, HLA class I and class II types were taken from metadata supplied by the sample provider and were not determined by assay-based typing. The material from the prospective study consisted of cDNA or gDNA derived from T cells, B-cell-depleted T cells, or PBMCs. The repertoires were released in a freely available public database meant as a resource for research on the immune response to SARS-CoV-2. The samples were drawn from two sources: the first 160 participants of the ongoing ImmuneRACE study, and 1,254 subjects contributed by 6 global collaborators. A de-identified subject ID, COVID-19 status, age in years and sex were almost always included in the sample metadata. The paper's findings and limits, for the study overall: The amount of clinical and demographic metadata varied by source and participant and was provided uncurated.

V and J are truncated by 4 bases and 3 bases respectively, leaving an intervening sequence of 12 bases. Including cysteine and phenylalanine, the CDR3 has 14 amino acids. Solely the CDR3 DNA is kept, with 42 bases framed from the first base. For CDR1 and CDR2, the germline V gene lists MGHRA and YSYEKL. About this clone itself: Its antigen target is currently unknown. One base away there is no much larger clone; base qualities are not given.

TCRbeta CDR3 regions were amplified from genomic DNA by means of the immunoSEQ Assay, a bias-controlled multiplex PCR. Per the source publication's procedure: Nucleated cell counts per sample were estimated from amplification of reference gene primers within the assay. To quantify the absolute abundance of each unique TCRbeta CDR3 rearrangement, sequence reads were collapsed and filtered. For each sample, productive Simpson clonality was calculated as the square root of Simpson's diversity index over productive rearrangements. The clones in this table, taken by TCRdb from immuneACCESS, are in-frame only. Not every clone is retained; where verified, under half of the shortfall comes from an unresolved V gene, and the cause of the rest is unknown. The DNA gave D and trimming, while V, J and clone size come from that table. The sample yields 270,000 or so clones; roughly 86% were counted once. The top ten clones comprise 11% of the sample.

One collaborating source in Seattle enrolled patients during active infection and followed them longitudinally through the course of disease. Collaborating institutions collected whole blood in K2EDTA tubes following their own protocols. For TCRbeta analysis, collaborators shipped samples as frozen whole blood, isolated PBMCs, or DNA extracted from either of those sample types. The sample taken for sequencing was peripheral blood. The sequence came from a woman in her twenties or thirties with COVID-19, enrolled during active disease. Recombination connected TRBV4-1 to TRBJ1-2; the D gene is perhaps TRBD1, from 6 matching bases. This receptor has the CDR3 CASSPRGVDYGYTF. Read as DNA, the sequence is TGCGCCAGCAGCCCCAGGGGAGTGGACTATGGCTACACCTTC.